This T cell receptor (beta chain) was captured in a study of metastatic and nonmetastatic thyroid tumors. Study in general: Repertoire comparison spanned blood and tumor or nodule tissue of malignant and benign thyroid patients.

TCRdb re-analyzed the PCR reads using MiXCR. The table lists approximately 41,000 clones, about 24% of them singletons, with around 13% in the top ten. All patients were treatment-naive before thyroid surgery. This clone was recorded a few times. Its antigen is as yet unknown. Overall study results and limits: Malignant tumors reportedly showed significantly higher TCR beta diversity than benign nodules in both blood and tumor.

CDR1 MDHEN and CDR2 SYDVKM come from the germline V gene. V was cut by 4 bases and J by 7 bases, with 16 bases left in between. The CDR3 loop spans 14 amino acids. The sequenced material came from tumor tissue. The chain is built from TRBV28 and TRBJ2-5; D may match TRBD1 or TRBD2 (5 bases each). The clonotype was recovered from a female donor with papillary thyroid cancer or a benign thyroid nodule (not recorded which). Some clones in this sample may be carry-over from other donors' samples. CDR3: CASSWALGVRTQYF. As DNA, the CDR3 is TGTGCCAGCAGTTGGGCTCTGGGGGTACGGACCCAGTACTTC. The full variable domain, its missing parts supplied by reference TRBV28 and TRBJ2-5, is DVKVTQSSRYLVKRTGEKVFLECVQDMDHENMFWYRQDPGLGLRLIYFSYDVKMKEKGDIPEGYSVSREKKERFSLILESASTNQTSMYLCASSWALGVRTQYFGPGTRLLVL.